The entry that follows covers one T cell receptor beta chain sequence. Its antigen is still unknown. The data stem from a study of CD8 T cells in ankylosing spondylitis. Points from the study as a whole: In ankylosing spondylitis blood, a motif of fewer than 10 highly homologous TCR beta variants appeared characteristic. The authors found the disease-linked clones to be CD8+ and relatively rare in peripheral blood. Certain motif variants had earlier been reported in reactive arthritis synovial fluid and blood. Significantly higher representation of disease-linked clones was reported for matched ankylosing spondylitis synovial fluid.

The CDR3 consists of 13 residues. Trimming took off 1 base at V and 3 bases at J, with 6 bases between the two ends. CDR1 MNHEY and CDR2 SVGAGI come from the germline V gene. Molecular-barcoded quantitative 5'-RACE produced these TCR beta libraries. TCRdb processed the 5' RACE reads anew with MiXCR; each CDR3 protein has one entry. Among some 840,000 distinct CDR3 sequences listed, around 11% were seen once. The sequencing input was blood, either unsorted or a sorted T cell fraction (not recorded which). V is TRBV6-5 and J is TRBJ1-1; TRBD1 is a possible D gene (5 bases). This TCR was sampled from a male donor with ankylosing spondylitis. CDR3 loop: CASSYWGYTEAFF. CDR3 DNA: TGTGCCAGCAGTTACTGGGGCTACACTGAAGCTTTCTTT.